This TCR beta chain was captured by sequencing in a study of T cell responses to AZD1222 COVID-19 vaccine. Looking at the study overall: Second-dose recipients at about 4 or about 12 weeks were treated as one pooled group.

Only in-frame clones appear in the TCRdb table, and some are missing; sequencing was by immunoSEQ multiplex PCR. The data contain under 200,000 clones, about 92% of them singletons. The CDR3 is 15 amino acids. J lost 0 bases, V lost 5 bases, and 3 bases had no gene match. The germline gives CDR1 SEHNR, CDR2 FQNEAQ (reference sequence). The V and J genes are TRBV7-9 and TRBJ1-3; 8 bases are a match to TRBD1. The clonotype was recovered from an adult in good health. Material: peripheral blood, obtained on day 0 of AZD1222 vaccination. CDR3 residues: CASSRDRSSGNTIYF. The CDR3 nucleotides read TGTGCCAGCAGCAGGGACAGGAGCTCTGGAAACACCATATATTTT. The variable domain in full, with the rest retrieved from reference TRBV7-9 and TRBJ1-3, is DTGVSQNPRHKITKRGQNVTFRCDPISEHNRLYWYRQTLGQGPEFLTYFQNEAQLEKSRLLSDRFSAERPKGSFSTLEIQRTEQGDSAMYLCASSRDRSSGNTIYFGEGSWLTVV.